The rows below give T cell receptor beta chains drawn from one sample of a study of blood T cell repertoires in COVID-19. Using immunoSEQ multiplex PCR, the repertoire was profiled, and TCRdb retains in-frame clones only, with some absent. The sample has about 190,000 clones, about 81% seen once. Sequencing used peripheral blood. Receptors originate from an elderly woman with COVID-19, enrolled during active disease. CDR3s include the opening cysteine and the closing phenylalanine or tryptophan. Fields, in order: D gene, J gene, V gene, clone size, CDR3 protein, CDR3 DNA. The D gene is left open where the match is weak. The size entry is marked missing in some rows and otherwise reads once, few, many or a size class.

>-|TRBJ2-7|TRBV20-1|few
CSASKAGRTLEQYF
TGCAGTGCTAGTAAAGCAGGGCGGACCCTCGAGCAGTACTTC
>-|TRBJ2-2|TRBV9|-
CASSAGDFNTGELFF
TGTGCCAGCAGCGCTGGGGACTTCAACACCGGGGAGCTGTTTTTT
>TRBD2|TRBJ2-4|TRBV19|once
CASSSGRAGGNIQYF
TGTGCCAGTAGTAGCGGGAGGGCCGGGGGAAACATTCAGTACTTC
>-|TRBJ2-7|TRBV2|-
CATRPGGAPYEQYF
TGTGCCACTCGCCCGGGGGGCGCTCCCTACGAGCAGTACTTC
>TRBD1|TRBJ1-6|TRBV28|few
CASSLRRGLTINSPLHF
TGTGCCAGCAGTTTAAGAAGGGGGCTCACAATTAATTCACCCCTCCACTTT
>-|TRBJ2-2|TRBV11-2|few
CASSSTRGAGELFF
TGTGCCAGCAGCTCAACCAGGGGTGCCGGGGAGCTGTTTTTT
>-|TRBJ1-1|TRBV7-9|-
CASVDRQYTEAFF
TGTGCCAGCGTTGACAGGCAATACACTGAAGCTTTCTTT
>-|TRBJ1-5|TRBV21-1|-
CASSKESGQRECQPQHF
TGTGCCAGCAGCAAAGAATCGGGACAGCGAGAGTGTCAGCCCCAGCATTTT
>TRBD2|TRBJ2-5|TRBV15|many
CATSPSGRAGETQYF
TGTGCCACCAGTCCTAGCGGGAGGGCGGGGGAGACCCAGTACTTC
>TRBD1|TRBJ1-3|TRBV13|-
CASTAGQGTGNTIYF
TGTGCCAGCACGGCGGGACAGGGGACCGGAAACACCATATATTTT
>-|TRBJ2-7|TRBV29-1|few
CSVGADRYEQYF
TGCAGCGTCGGCGCTGACAGGTACGAGCAGTACTTC
>TRBD2|TRBJ2-1|TRBV4-1|-
CASSQVPSGLGEQFF
TGCGCCAGCAGCCAAGTCCCTAGCGGTCTAGGGGAGCAGTTCTTC
>TRBD1|TRBJ2-7|TRBV19|-
CASRKDRDYEQYF
TGTGCCAGCCGTAAGGACAGGGACTACGAGCAGTACTTC
>-|TRBJ2-2|TRBV7-9|-
CASSLARVNTGELFF
TGTGCCAGCAGCTTAGCCAGGGTGAACACCGGGGAGCTGTTTTTT
>-|TRBJ2-3|TRBV7-2|-
CASSLARGADTQYF
TGTGCCAGCAGCTTAGCAAGAGGAGCAGATACGCAGTATTTT
>TRBD2|TRBJ2-1|TRBV7-2|-
CASSLTSGSGGQFF
TGTGCCAGCAGCTTGACTAGCGGGAGCGGGGGGCAGTTCTTC
>TRBD2|TRBJ2-7|TRBV4-3|-
CASQPGLGSYEQYF
TGCGCCAGCCAGCCGGGACTAGGTAGCTACGAGCAGTACTTC
>TRBD2|TRBJ2-3|TRBV10-3|-
CAISDPTSGVTDTQYF
TGTGCCATCAGTGACCCTACTAGCGGGGTCACAGATACGCAGTATTTT
>-|TRBJ1-4|TRBV11-1|few
CASSLNRHPNEKLFF
TGTGCCAGCAGCTTAAACAGGCACCCGAATGAAAAACTGTTTTTT
>TRBD1|TRBJ2-7|TRBV6-1|-
CASARQGGYEQYF
TGTGCCAGCGCCCGACAGGGGGGCTACGAGCAGTACTTC
>-|TRBJ2-2|TRBV3-1/TRBV3-2|-
CASSQELGAYAGELFF
TGTGCCAGCAGCCAAGAGTTGGGAGCGTACGCCGGGGAGCTGTTTTTT
>-|TRBJ2-1|TRBV7-9|-
CASSLGTINEQFF
TGTGCCAGCAGCTTAGGCACAATCAATGAGCAGTTCTTC
>TRBD1|TRBJ1-2|TRBV18|-
CASSPGTGKGNYGYTF
TGTGCCAGCTCACCAGGGACAGGGAAAGGGAACTATGGCTACACCTTC
>-|TRBJ2-1|TRBV28|-
CASSHLMTVDNYNEQFF
TGTGCCAGCAGCCATTTGATGACGGTCGACAACTACAATGAGCAGTTCTTC
>-|TRBJ1-1|TRBV3-1/TRBV3-2|-
CASSHSTEAFF
TGTGCCAGCAGCCATAGCACTGAAGCTTTCTTT
>TRBD2|TRBJ2-1|TRBV7-9|-
CASGRAYNEQFF
TGTGCCAGCGGGAGGGCCTACAATGAGCAGTTCTTC
>-|TRBJ1-5|TRBV21-1|-
CASSFSNEGASQPQHF
TGTGCCAGCAGCTTTTCGAATGAGGGGGCGAGTCAGCCCCAGCATTTT
>TRBD2|TRBJ2-7|TRBV5-4|few
CASSRAATSGSGAYEQYF
TGTGCCAGCAGCCGAGCCGCGACTAGCGGGAGTGGGGCCTACGAGCAGTACTTC